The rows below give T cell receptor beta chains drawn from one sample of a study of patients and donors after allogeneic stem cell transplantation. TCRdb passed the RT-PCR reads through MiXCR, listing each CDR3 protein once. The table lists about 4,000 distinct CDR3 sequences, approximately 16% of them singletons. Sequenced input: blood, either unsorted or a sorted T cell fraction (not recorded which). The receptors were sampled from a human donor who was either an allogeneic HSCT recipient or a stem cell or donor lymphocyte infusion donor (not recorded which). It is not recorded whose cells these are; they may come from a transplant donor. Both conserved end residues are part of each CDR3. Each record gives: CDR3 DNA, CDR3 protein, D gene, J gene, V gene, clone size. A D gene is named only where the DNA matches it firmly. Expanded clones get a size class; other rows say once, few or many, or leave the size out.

cdr3_nt: TGTGCCAGCAGTGAGACTTTGTCGTTCACAGATACGCAGTATTTT
cdr3_aa: CASSETLSFTDTQYF
d_call: -
j_call: TRBJ2-3
v_call: TRBV6-1
clone_size: -

cdr3_nt: TGTGCCAGCAGTTTTGGCTTGGAAGCTTTCTTT
cdr3_aa: CASSFGLEAFF
d_call: -
j_call: TRBJ1-1
v_call: TRBV12-3/TRBV12-4
clone_size: many

cdr3_nt: TGTGCCAGCTCTTTCGGGGGTCTCACCGGGGAGCTGTTTTTT
cdr3_aa: CASSFGGLTGELFF
d_call: -
j_call: TRBJ2-2
v_call: TRBV7-3
clone_size: -

cdr3_nt: TGTGCCAGCAGCTTGGTCCTAGCGGGAGCCCGTGAGCAGTTCTTC
cdr3_aa: CASSLVLAGAREQFF
d_call: TRBD2
j_call: TRBJ2-1
v_call: TRBV5-5
clone_size: -

cdr3_nt: TGTGCCAGCAGTTACGCCAGGGGGTCGAGGAATTCACCCCTCCACTTT
cdr3_aa: CASSYARGSRNSPLHF
d_call: TRBD1
j_call: TRBJ1-6
v_call: TRBV6-5
clone_size: -

cdr3_nt: TGCGCCAGCAAAGTGGATTCCTACGAGCAGTACTTC
cdr3_aa: CASKVDSYEQYF
d_call: -
j_call: TRBJ2-7
v_call: TRBV5-1
clone_size: few

cdr3_nt: TGTGCCAGCAGTGACCAGGGGATGGCAAACATTCAGTACTTC
cdr3_aa: CASSDQGMANIQYF
d_call: -
j_call: TRBJ2-4
v_call: TRBV2
clone_size: -

cdr3_nt: TGCACCGCTAGAGGGGTAGCGGCCCTCTTGCACAATGAGCAGTTCTTC
cdr3_aa: CTARGVAALLHNEQFF
d_call: -
j_call: TRBJ2-1
v_call: TRBV20-1
clone_size: -

cdr3_nt: TGTGCCAGCAGTTTGCGCTCAGCGTGGGGCTACACCTTC
cdr3_aa: CASSLRSAWGYTF
d_call: -
j_call: TRBJ1-2
v_call: TRBV28
clone_size: many

cdr3_nt: TGTGCCAGCAGCCCAAACAGGGATAGAGATTCACCCCTCCACTTT
cdr3_aa: CASSPNRDRDSPLHF
d_call: -
j_call: TRBJ1-6
v_call: TRBV7-9
clone_size: few

cdr3_nt: TGTGCCAGCAGTTCGACCGGGACAATCCACGAGCAGTACTTC
cdr3_aa: CASSSTGTIHEQYF
d_call: -
j_call: TRBJ2-7
v_call: TRBV6-5
clone_size: many

cdr3_nt: TGCAGCGTTGCAGGGAATGGCTACACCTTC
cdr3_aa: CSVAGNGYTF
d_call: -
j_call: TRBJ1-2
v_call: TRBV29-1
clone_size: -

cdr3_nt: TGTGCCAGCAGTCGGACAGCGATTAATGAAAAACTGTTTTTT
cdr3_aa: CASSRTAINEKLFF
d_call: -
j_call: TRBJ1-4
v_call: TRBV6-5
clone_size: many

cdr3_nt: TGTGCCAGCAGCCAGGGGGCTGGACAGCCCCAGCATTTT
cdr3_aa: CASSQGAGQPQHF
d_call: TRBD1
j_call: TRBJ1-5
v_call: TRBV9
clone_size: -

cdr3_nt: TGTGCCAGCAGTCCCCGGGACCGGTCAACTAATGAAAAACTGTTTTTT
cdr3_aa: CASSPRDRSTNEKLFF
d_call: -
j_call: TRBJ1-4
v_call: TRBV27
clone_size: few

cdr3_nt: TGTGCCAGCAGGCAGGACCGAACGAACACCGGGGAGCTGTTTTTT
cdr3_aa: CASRQDRTNTGELFF
d_call: -
j_call: TRBJ2-2
v_call: TRBV2
clone_size: -

cdr3_nt: TGCAGTGCTAGGACGGACGCCAACGAGCAGTACTTC
cdr3_aa: CSARTDANEQYF
d_call: -
j_call: TRBJ2-7
v_call: TRBV20-1
clone_size: few

cdr3_nt: TGTGCCAGCAGTTCCGGACAGGGGGTTTTCTTC
cdr3_aa: CASSSGQGVFF
d_call: TRBD1
j_call: TRBJ2-1
v_call: TRBV12-3/TRBV12-4
clone_size: -

cdr3_nt: TGCGCCAGCAGCTTCCAGCACCCAAGCACAGATACGCAGTATTTT
cdr3_aa: CASSFQHPSTDTQYF
d_call: -
j_call: TRBJ2-3
v_call: TRBV5-1
clone_size: few

cdr3_nt: TGCAGTGCGGCACGGACAGGATCCTATCAGCCCCAGCATTTT
cdr3_aa: CSAARTGSYQPQHF
d_call: TRBD1
j_call: TRBJ1-5
v_call: TRBV20-1
clone_size: -

cdr3_nt: TGTGCCAGCGGGGGTCCCTACGAGCAGTACTTC
cdr3_aa: CASGGPYEQYF
d_call: -
j_call: TRBJ2-7
v_call: TRBV28
clone_size: many

cdr3_nt: TGTGCCAGCAGTGACGGGACTTATGAGACCCAGTACTTC
cdr3_aa: CASSDGTYETQYF
d_call: -
j_call: TRBJ2-5
v_call: TRBV2
clone_size: many

cdr3_nt: TGTGCCAGCAGTCAAACATACGAGCAGTACTTC
cdr3_aa: CASSQTYEQYF
d_call: -
j_call: TRBJ2-7
v_call: TRBV6-2/TRBV6-3
clone_size: many

cdr3_nt: TGTGCCAGCAGTACCTACCGGGGCGAGCAGTACTTC
cdr3_aa: CASSTYRGEQYF
d_call: -
j_call: TRBJ2-7
v_call: TRBV27
clone_size: -

cdr3_nt: TGTGCCAGCCTTCGCGGGAGTCTCACCGGGGAGCTGTTTTTT
cdr3_aa: CASLRGSLTGELFF
d_call: TRBD2
j_call: TRBJ2-2
v_call: TRBV28
clone_size: -

cdr3_nt: TGTGCCACCCAGGGAGGCTATGAGCAGTTCTTC
cdr3_aa: CATQGGYEQFF
d_call: -
j_call: TRBJ2-1
v_call: TRBV6-6
clone_size: -

cdr3_nt: TGCAGTGCTAGAGTTTTTGGAAACTACGAGCAGTACTTC
cdr3_aa: CSARVFGNYEQYF
d_call: -
j_call: TRBJ2-7
v_call: TRBV20-1
clone_size: medium-sized

cdr3_nt: TGTGCCAGCAGTTCCCTAGGGACAGGGAGTGGCGGGGAGCTGTTTTTT
cdr3_aa: CASSSLGTGSGGELFF
d_call: TRBD1
j_call: TRBJ2-2
v_call: TRBV6-5
clone_size: -

cdr3_nt: TGTGCTAGCAGCCCCCTAGTGGGGAGAGTTGACAATGAGCAGTTCTTC
cdr3_aa: CASSPLVGRVDNEQFF
d_call: -
j_call: TRBJ2-1
v_call: TRBV7-7
clone_size: -

cdr3_nt: TGCAGAGCCATCGTTGGGTGTAACTCCTACAATGAGCAGTTCTTC
cdr3_aa: CRAIVGCNSYNEQFF
d_call: -
j_call: TRBJ2-1
v_call: TRBV20-1
clone_size: few

cdr3_nt: TGTGCCAGCAGCCAGTATGGACTAGCGGCCGTTTCCAATGAGCAGTTCTTC
cdr3_aa: CASSQYGLAAVSNEQFF
d_call: TRBD2
j_call: TRBJ2-1
v_call: TRBV3-1
clone_size: medium-sized

cdr3_nt: TGCGCCAGCAGCTTGGTGGCTAGATTGGACACAGATACGCAGTATTTT
cdr3_aa: CASSLVARLDTDTQYF
d_call: -
j_call: TRBJ2-3
v_call: TRBV5-1
clone_size: medium-sized

cdr3_nt: TGCAGCGTTTTGAGGGTGAACACTGAAGCTTTCTTT
cdr3_aa: CSVLRVNTEAFF
d_call: -
j_call: TRBJ1-1
v_call: TRBV29-1
clone_size: medium-sized

cdr3_nt: TGCAGTGCTAAGACAGGGGAGAGTGAAAAACTGTTTTTT
cdr3_aa: CSAKTGESEKLFF
d_call: TRBD1
j_call: TRBJ1-4
v_call: TRBV20-1
clone_size: many

cdr3_nt: TGTGCCAGCAGCTTGCGGGAAAGTGTCCAAGAAAAACTGTTTTTT
cdr3_aa: CASSLRESVQEKLFF
d_call: -
j_call: TRBJ1-4
v_call: TRBV5-4
clone_size: many

cdr3_nt: TGCGCCAGCAGCTCCCGCCGGCCTCCTGGGGAGCTGTTTTTT
cdr3_aa: CASSSRRPPGELFF
d_call: -
j_call: TRBJ2-2
v_call: TRBV5-1
clone_size: many